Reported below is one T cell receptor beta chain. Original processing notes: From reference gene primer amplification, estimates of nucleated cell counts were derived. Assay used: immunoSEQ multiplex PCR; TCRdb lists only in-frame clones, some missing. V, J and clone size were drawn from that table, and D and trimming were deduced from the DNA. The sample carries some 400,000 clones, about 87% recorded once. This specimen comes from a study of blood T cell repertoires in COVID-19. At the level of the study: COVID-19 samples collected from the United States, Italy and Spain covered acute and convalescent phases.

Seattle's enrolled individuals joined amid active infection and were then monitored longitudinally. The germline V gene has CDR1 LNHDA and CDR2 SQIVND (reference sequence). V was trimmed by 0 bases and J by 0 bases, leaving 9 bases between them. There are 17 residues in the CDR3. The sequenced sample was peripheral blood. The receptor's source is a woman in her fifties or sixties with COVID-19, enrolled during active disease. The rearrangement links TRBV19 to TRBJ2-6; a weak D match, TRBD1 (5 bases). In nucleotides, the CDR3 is TGTGCCAGTAGTATAGATAGCAGGGCCTCTGGGGCCAACGTCCTGACTTTC. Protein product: CASSIDSRASGANVLTF.